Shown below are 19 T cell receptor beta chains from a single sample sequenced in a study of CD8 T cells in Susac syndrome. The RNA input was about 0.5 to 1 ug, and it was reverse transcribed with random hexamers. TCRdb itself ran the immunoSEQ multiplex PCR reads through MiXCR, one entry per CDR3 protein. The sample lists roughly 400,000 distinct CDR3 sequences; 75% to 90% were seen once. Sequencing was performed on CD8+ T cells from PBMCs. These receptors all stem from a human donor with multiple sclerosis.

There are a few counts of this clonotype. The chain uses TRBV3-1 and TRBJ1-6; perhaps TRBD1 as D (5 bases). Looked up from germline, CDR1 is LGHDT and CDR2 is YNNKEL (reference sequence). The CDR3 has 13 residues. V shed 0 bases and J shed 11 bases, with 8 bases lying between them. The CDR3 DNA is TGTGCCAGCAGCCAAGATCGGGGGGCACCCCTCCACTTT. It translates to CASSQDRGAPLHF.

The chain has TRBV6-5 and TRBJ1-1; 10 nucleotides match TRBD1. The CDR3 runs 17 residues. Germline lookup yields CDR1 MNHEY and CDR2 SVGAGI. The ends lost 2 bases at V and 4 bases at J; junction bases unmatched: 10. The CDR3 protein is CASSYLGTGEWSTEAFF. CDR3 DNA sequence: TGTGCCAGCAGTTACCTCGGGACAGGGGAGTGGAGCACTGAAGCTTTCTTT.

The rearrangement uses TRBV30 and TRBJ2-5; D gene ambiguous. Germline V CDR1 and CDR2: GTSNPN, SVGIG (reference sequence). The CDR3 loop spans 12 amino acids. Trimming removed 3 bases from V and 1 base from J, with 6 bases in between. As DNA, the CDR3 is TGTGCCTGGAGCGTAACCCAAGAGACCCAGTACTTC. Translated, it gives CAWSVTQETQYF.

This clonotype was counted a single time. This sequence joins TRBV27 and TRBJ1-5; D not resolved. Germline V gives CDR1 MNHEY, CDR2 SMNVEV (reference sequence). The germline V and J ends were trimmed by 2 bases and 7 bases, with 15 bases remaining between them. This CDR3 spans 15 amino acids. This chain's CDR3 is CASSLRGPRYQPQHF. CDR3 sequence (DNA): TGTGCCAGCAGTTTACGAGGGCCTAGGTACCAGCCCCAGCATTTT.

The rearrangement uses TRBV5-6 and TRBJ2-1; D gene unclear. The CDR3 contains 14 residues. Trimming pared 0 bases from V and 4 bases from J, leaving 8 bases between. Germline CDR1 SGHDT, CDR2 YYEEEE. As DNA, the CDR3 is TGTGCCAGCAGCTTGGGTGACGAATACAATGAGCAGTTCTTC. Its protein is CASSLGDEYNEQFF.

Here the CDR3 reads CASSHERGETQYF. The CDR3, as DNA: TGTGCCAGCAGCCATGAGCGGGGGGAGACCCAGTACTTC. V and J are TRBV7-6 and TRBJ2-5, with 8 positions matching TRBD2. The J segment lost 5 bases and the V segment lost 5 bases, leaving 4 bases of the junction unmatched. Looked up from germline, CDR1 is SGHVS and CDR2 is FNYEAQ. The CDR3 consists of 13 residues. Combining the CDR3 with reference TRBV7-6 and TRBJ2-5 gives the whole variable domain GAGVSQSPRYKVTKRGQDVALRCDPISGHVSLYWYRQALGQGPEFLTYFNYEAQQDKSGLPNDRFSAERPEGSISTLTIQRTEQRDSAMYRCASSHERGETQYFGPGTRLLVL.

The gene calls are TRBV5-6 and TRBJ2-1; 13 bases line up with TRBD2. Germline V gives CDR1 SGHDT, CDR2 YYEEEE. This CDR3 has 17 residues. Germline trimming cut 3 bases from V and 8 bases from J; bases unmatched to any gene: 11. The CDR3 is CASSYWTSGGLRHEQFF. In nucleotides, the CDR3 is TGTGCCAGCAGCTACTGGACTAGCGGGGGCCTAAGGCATGAGCAGTTCTTC.

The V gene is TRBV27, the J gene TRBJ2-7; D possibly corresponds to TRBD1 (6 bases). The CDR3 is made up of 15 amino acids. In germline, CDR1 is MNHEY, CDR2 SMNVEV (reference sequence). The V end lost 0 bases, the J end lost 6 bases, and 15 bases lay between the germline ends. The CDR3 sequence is CASSLSGRGLPEQYF. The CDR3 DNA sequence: TGTGCCAGCAGTTTATCGGGCAGGGGATTACCCGAGCAGTACTTC.

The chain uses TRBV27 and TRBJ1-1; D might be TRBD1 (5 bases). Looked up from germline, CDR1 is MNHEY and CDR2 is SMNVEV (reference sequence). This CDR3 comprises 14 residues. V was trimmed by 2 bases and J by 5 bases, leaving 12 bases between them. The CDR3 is CASSLGGASTEAFF. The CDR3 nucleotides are TGTGCCAGCAGTTTAGGAGGGGCCTCTACTGAAGCTTTCTTT.

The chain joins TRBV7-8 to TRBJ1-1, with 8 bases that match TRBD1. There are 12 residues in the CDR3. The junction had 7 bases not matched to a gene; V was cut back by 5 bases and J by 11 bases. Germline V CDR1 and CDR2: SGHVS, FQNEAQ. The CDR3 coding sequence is TGTGCCAGCAGCCTCCCAGGGGGCCCTGCTTTCTTT. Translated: CASSLPGGPAFF. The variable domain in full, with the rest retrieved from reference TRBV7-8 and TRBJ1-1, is GAGVSQSPRYKVAKRGQDVALRCDPISGHVSLFWYQQALGQGPEFLTYFQNEAQLDKSGLPSDRFFAERPEGSVSTLKIQRTQQEDSAVYLCASSLPGGPAFFGQGTRLTVV.

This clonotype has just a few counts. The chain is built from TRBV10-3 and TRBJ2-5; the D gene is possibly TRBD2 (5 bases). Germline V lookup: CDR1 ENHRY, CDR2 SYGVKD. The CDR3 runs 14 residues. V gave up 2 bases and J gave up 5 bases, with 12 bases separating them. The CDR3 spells CAISEEGSTETQYF. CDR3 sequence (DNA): TGTGCCATCAGTGAGGAGGGATCTACGGAGACCCAGTACTTC.

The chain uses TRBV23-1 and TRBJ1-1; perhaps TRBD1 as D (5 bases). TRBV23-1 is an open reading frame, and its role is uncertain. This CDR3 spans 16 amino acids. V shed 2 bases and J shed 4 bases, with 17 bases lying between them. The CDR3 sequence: CASSQGGGEVGTEAFF. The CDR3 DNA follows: TGCGCCAGCAGTCAAGGGGGTGGGGAGGTCGGCACTGAAGCTTTCTTT.

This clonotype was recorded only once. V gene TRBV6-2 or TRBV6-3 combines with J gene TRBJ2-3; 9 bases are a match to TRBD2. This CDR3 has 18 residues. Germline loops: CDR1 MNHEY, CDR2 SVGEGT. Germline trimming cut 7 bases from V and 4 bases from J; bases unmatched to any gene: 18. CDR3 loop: CASTSNLAGYPPADTQYF. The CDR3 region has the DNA TGTGCCAGCACCTCAAACCTAGCGGGGTACCCACCCGCAGATACGCAGTATTTT.

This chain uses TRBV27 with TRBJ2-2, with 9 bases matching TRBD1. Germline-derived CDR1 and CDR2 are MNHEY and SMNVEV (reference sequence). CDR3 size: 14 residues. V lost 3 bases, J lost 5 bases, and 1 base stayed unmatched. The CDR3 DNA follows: TGTGCCAGCAGTTTTGGGACAGGGACCGGGGAGCTGTTTTTT. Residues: CASSFGTGTGELFF.

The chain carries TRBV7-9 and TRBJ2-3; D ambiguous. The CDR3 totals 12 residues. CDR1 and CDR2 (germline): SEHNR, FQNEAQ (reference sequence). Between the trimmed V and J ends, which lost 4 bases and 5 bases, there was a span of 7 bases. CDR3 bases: TGTGCCAGCAGCTCTTCTGAAGATACGCAGTATTTT. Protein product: CASSSSEDTQYF.

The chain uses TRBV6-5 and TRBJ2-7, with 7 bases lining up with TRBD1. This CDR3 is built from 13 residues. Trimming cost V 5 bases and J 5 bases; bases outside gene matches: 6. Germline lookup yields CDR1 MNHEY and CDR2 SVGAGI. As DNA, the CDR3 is TGTGCCAGCAGTCCGACAGGGTTCCACGAGCAGTACTTC. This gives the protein CASSPTGFHEQYF.

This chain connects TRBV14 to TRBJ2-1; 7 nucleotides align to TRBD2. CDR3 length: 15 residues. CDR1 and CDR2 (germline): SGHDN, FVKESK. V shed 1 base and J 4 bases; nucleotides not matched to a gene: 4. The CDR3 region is CASSQGDYKYNEQFF. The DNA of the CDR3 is TGTGCCAGCAGCCAAGGGGACTATAAGTACAATGAGCAGTTCTTC.

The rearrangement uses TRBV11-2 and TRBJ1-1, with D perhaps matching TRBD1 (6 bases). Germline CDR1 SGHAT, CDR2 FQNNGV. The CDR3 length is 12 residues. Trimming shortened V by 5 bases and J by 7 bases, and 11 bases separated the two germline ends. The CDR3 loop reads CASSGPDSEAFF. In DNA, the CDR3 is TGTGCCAGCAGCGGGCCGGACAGTGAAGCTTTCTTT. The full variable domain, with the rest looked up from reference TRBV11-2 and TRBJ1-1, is EAGVAQSPRYKIIEKRQSVAFWCNPISGHATLYWYQQILGQGPKLLIQFQNNGVVDDSQLPKDRFSAERLKGVDSTLKIQPAKLEDSAVYLCASSGPDSEAFFGQGTRLTVV.

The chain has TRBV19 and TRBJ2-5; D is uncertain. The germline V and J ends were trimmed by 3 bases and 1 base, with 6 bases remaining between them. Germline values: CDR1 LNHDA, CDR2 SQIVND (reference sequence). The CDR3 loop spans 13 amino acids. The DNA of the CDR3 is TGTGCCAGTAGTATTAACAGCCAAGAGACCCAGTACTTC. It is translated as CASSINSQETQYF.